This TCR beta chain emerged from a study of OX40 agonist ivuxolimab in advanced cancers. About the research overall: Patients were treated with intravenous ivuxolimab, dosed at 0.01 to 10 mg/kg and infused every 2 weeks. Patients undergoing dose escalation presented with hepatocellular carcinoma, melanoma, renal cell or head and neck cancer.

Study-level findings and limits: Antigen specificity of clonally expanded peripheral T cells was not established.

Profiled with immunoSEQ multiplex PCR; TCRdb holds only in-frame clones, not every one. The sample has some 51,000 clones, about 90% seen once. Points on this clone: The antigen is not known.

Blood got drawn at baseline, again on cycle 4 day 1, and then on cycle 7 day 1. Germline CDR1 MGHRA, CDR2 YSYEKL. There are 15 residues in the CDR3. With 2 bases removed from V and 3 bases from J, the gap between germline ends came to 14 bases. The clonotype comes from an adult with an advanced solid tumor such as melanoma, head and neck, liver or kidney cancer. The sequenced sample was CD4+ or CD8+ T cells sorted from blood, obtained in a trial of the OX40 agonist ivuxolimab. The V call is TRBV4-1, the J call TRBJ2-7; weak D call: TRBD1 (7 bases). CDR3 DNA sequence: TGCGCCAGCAGCCAAAAGGAGGGACAGAGCTACGAGCAGTACTTC. Its translation is CASSQKEGQSYEQYF.